This T cell receptor beta chain was captured in a study of post-analysis software for immune sequencing data. Unique molecular identifiers had been added to the TCR beta cDNA libraries. TCRdb independently ran MiXCR on the PCR reads; one entry per CDR3 protein. This sample carries 450,000 to 700,000 distinct CDR3 sequences, around 47% of them seen once, and the ten largest clones take around 1.7%. The origin of this receptor is a girl between 10 and 17 years old with multiple sclerosis. The material sequenced was blood.

The CDR3 reads CASSSNRVTLNTEAFF. The DNA for the CDR3 is TGTGCCAGCAGTTCTAACAGGGTGACCTTGAACACTGAAGCTTTCTTT. The rearrangement links TRBV5-6 to TRBJ1-1; the D gene is possibly TRBD1 (6 bases). This CDR3 comprises 16 residues. V was pared by 5 bases and J by 0 bases, with 17 bases between. The germline V gene encodes CDR1 SGHDT and CDR2 YYEEEE.